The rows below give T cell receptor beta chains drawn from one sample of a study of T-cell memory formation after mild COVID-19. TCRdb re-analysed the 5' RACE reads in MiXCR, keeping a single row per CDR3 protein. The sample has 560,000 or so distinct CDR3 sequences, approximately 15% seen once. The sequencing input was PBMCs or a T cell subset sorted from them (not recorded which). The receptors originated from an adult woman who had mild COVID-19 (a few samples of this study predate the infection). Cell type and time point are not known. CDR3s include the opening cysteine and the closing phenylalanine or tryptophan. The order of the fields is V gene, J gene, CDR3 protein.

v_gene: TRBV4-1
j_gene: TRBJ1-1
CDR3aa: CASSPGVMNTEAFF

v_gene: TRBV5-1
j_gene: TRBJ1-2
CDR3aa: CASQGTGGFGYTF

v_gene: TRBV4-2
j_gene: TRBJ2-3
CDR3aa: CASSTSGTDTQYF

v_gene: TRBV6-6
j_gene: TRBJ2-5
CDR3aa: CASFPWDRGGGETQYF

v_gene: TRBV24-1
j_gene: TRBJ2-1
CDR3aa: CATSEPPGLAGGRDEQFF

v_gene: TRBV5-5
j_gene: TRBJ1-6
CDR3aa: CASSWTGTGSQSPLHF

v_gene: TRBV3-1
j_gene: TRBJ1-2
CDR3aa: CASSRGPDRVNYGYTF

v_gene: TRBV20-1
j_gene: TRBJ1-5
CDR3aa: CSAHPEGQLSNQPQHF

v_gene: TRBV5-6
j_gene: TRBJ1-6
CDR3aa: CASSSGHAGSPLHF

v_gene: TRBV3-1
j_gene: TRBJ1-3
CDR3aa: CASSQDQRLSVISGNTIYF

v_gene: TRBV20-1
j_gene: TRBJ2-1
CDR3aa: CSARAAGTSDHNEQFF

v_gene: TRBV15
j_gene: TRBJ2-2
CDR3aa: CAIDDSGPGTGELFF

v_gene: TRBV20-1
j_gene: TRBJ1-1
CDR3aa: CSARQGAGTEAFF

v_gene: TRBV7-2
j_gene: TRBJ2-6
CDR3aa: CASSKRQGSSGANVLTF

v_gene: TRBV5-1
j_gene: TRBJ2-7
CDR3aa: CASRMGGMEPEQYF

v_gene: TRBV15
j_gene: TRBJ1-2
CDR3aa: CATSRGGTDPRNTF

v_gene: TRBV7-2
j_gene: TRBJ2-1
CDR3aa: CASSFSWGANEQFF

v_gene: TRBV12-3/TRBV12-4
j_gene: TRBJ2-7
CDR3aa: CASSITDIHEQYF

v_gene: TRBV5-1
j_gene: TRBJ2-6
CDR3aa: CASSIDGSSGANVLTF

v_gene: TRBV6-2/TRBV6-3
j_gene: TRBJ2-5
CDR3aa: CASSYSGSGPPGETQYF

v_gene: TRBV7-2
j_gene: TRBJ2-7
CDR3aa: CASSLREQHYEQYF

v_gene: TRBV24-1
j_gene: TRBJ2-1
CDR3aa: CATSDALGTGDYNEQFF

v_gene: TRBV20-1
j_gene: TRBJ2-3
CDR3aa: CSARSLAGGLLQYF

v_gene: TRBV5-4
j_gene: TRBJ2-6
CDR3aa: CASSFRGQSTGANVLTF

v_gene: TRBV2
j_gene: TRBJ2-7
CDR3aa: CASKRDTPTEQYF

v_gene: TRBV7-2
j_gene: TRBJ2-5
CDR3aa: CASSLGGGGETQYF

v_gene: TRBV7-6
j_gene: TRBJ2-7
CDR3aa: CASSLGTSGGYEQYF

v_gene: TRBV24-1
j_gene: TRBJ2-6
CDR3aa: CATSDIPNYRGENSGANVLTF